A selection of T cell receptor beta chains follows, all from one sample in a study of cytomegalovirus exposure and HLA in healthy donors. Produced via immunoSEQ multiplex PCR; TCRdb's table is partial and in-frame only. The sample holds about 140,000 clones, over 70% seen once. Material for sequencing was PBMCs. All receptors derive from a male donor in good health and CMV-seronegative. The CDR3 runs from the conserved cysteine through the conserved F or W. A D gene is named only where the DNA matches it firmly. For some rows the clone size is stated as once, few or many, or as a class when expanded; others skip it.

clone_size,d_call,v_call,j_call,cdr3_nt,cdr3_aa
few,.,TRBV6-5,TRBJ2-2,TGTGCCAGCAGGGCCGCGAACACCGGGGAGCTGTTTTTT,CASRAANTGELFF
.,TRBD2,TRBV5-4,TRBJ2-1,TGTGCCAGCAGCCCGGCGGGGGGGCAAAACAATGAGCAGTTCTTC,CASSPAGGQNNEQFF
.,.,TRBV18,TRBJ2-7,TGTGCCAGCTCACCCGGGACAAGCTCCTACGAGCAGTACTTC,CASSPGTSSYEQYF
.,TRBD1,TRBV19,TRBJ1-4,TGTGCCAGTAGTACCTCAGGGGGCTGGGGTGAAAAACTGTTTTTT,CASSTSGGWGEKLFF
.,.,TRBV30,TRBJ2-7,TGTGCCTGGACAGGGGCCCTACCCTACGAGCAGTACTTC,CAWTGALPYEQYF
once,.,TRBV30,TRBJ2-3,TGTGCCTGGAGGCTCGGCGGGGTAGATACGCAGTATTTT,CAWRLGGVDTQYF
.,.,TRBV4-1,TRBJ2-3,TGCGCCAGCAGCCAAGAAGGGGTGAGGAGCACAGATACGCAGTATTTT,CASSQEGVRSTDTQYF
.,TRBD2,TRBV7-6,TRBJ2-6,TGTGCCAGCAGCTTAGGGGCGGGAGGATCCGGGGCCAACGTCCTGACTTTC,CASSLGAGGSGANVLTF
.,TRBD2,TRBV30,TRBJ2-2,TGTGCCTGGGAGACTAGCGGGAGGGCCGGGGAGCTGTTTTTT,CAWETSGRAGELFF
.,.,TRBV27,TRBJ2-7,TGTGCCAGCAGTCAGCAGGAGGGGTACGAGCAGTACTTC,CASSQQEGYEQYF
.,.,TRBV2,TRBJ1-2,TGTGCCAGCAGTGACTTCGGGACTCCGGGAGGCTACACCTTC,CASSDFGTPGGYTF
.,TRBD2,TRBV5-1,TRBJ2-7,TGCGCCAGCAGCTTATTACCGACTAGCGGGGGGGCCTACGAGCAGTACTTC,CASSLLPTSGGAYEQYF
.,.,TRBV5-1,TRBJ1-1,TGCGCCAGCAGCTTGGACAGTCACACTGAAGCTTTCTTT,CASSLDSHTEAFF
.,TRBD1,TRBV6-6,TRBJ2-7,TGTGCCAGCAGGGGCCGGGACAGGGGCTCCTACGAGCAGTACTTC,CASRGRDRGSYEQYF
.,.,TRBV6-6,TRBJ1-5,TGTGCCAGCAGTCGACTCCAGGGGCGCAATCAGCCCCAGCATTTT,CASSRLQGRNQPQHF
.,.,TRBV7-7,TRBJ2-5,TGTGCTAGCAGCTTAGAGGTGGAGAGGCCCCAGTACTTC,CASSLEVERPQYF
once,.,TRBV25-1,TRBJ1-2,TGTGCCAGCAGTGATCCCCTGGGGGGGCCTAACTATGGCTACACCTTC,CASSDPLGGPNYGYTF
.,TRBD1,TRBV13,TRBJ1-1,TGTGCCAGCAGCTCAGCAGGGGGCCCTGACACTGAAGCTTTCTTT,CASSSAGGPDTEAFF